The 25 T cell receptor beta chains reported below all come from one sample, sequenced in a study of T-cell reconstitution after alpha-beta-depleted transplantation in children. Unique molecular identifiers featured in how the TCRbeta library was prepared. MiXCR, applied by TCRdb to the PCR reads, yields one record per CDR3 protein. The sample consists of 300,000 to 400,000 distinct CDR3 sequences, 15% to 20% of them appearing once. Sequencing used PBMCs, mostly from graft donor cells, obtained 360 days after TCRalphabeta/CD19-depleted stem cell transplant. The receptors were gathered from a male patient between 2 and 10 years old who had a stem cell transplant for acute lymphoblastic leukemia, so the T cells may come from the graft donor.

This clonotype came up many times. V gene TRBV5-1 combines with J gene TRBJ2-7, with 11 bases identical to TRBD2. Germline V lookup: CDR1 SGHRS, CDR2 YFSETQ. J was trimmed by 2 bases and V by 4 bases; bases with no gene match: 5. The CDR3 spans 15 residues. CDR3 protein: CASSPGTSGPYEQYF. The CDR3 DNA reads as TGCGCCAGCAGCCCTGGGACTAGCGGTCCCTACGAGCAGTACTTC.

Concerning this clonotype itself: One end of the junction is discordant with germline, which a read error may explain. The chain has TRBV12-3 or TRBV12-4 and TRBJ2-5; 8 bases match TRBD2. The CDR3 sequence is 12 residues long. DNA for the CDR3: TGTGCCAGCAGTCGCGGGGTAGCGGGGACTCACTTC. Translation: CASSRGVAGTHF.

The chain couples TRBV6-5 to TRBJ2-5, with TRBD2 identical over 12 bases. Per the germline V gene, CDR1 is MNHEY and CDR2 is SVGAGI. The V gene end was trimmed by 4 bases and the J gene end by 4 bases; junction bases not matched to a gene: 7. This CDR3 has 16 residues. The CDR3 protein is CASSSTSGSRGETQYF. In DNA, the CDR3 is TGTGCCAGCAGTTCGACTAGCGGGAGCAGAGGAGAGACCCAGTACTTC.

This clonotype was counted many times. This chain joins TRBV4-3 and TRBJ2-5; possibly TRBD1 or TRBD2 for D (7 bases each). In germline, CDR1 is LGHNA, CDR2 YSLEER. The V gene lost 1 base and the J gene lost 5 bases, with 11 bases spanning the gap. The CDR3 contains 14 residues. The CDR3 DNA reads as TGCGCCAGCAGCCAAGGGCAGGGGGGGGAGACCCAGTACTTC. It codes for CASSQGQGGETQYF.

The rearrangement links TRBV7-2 to TRBJ2-1; D might be TRBD2 (6 bases). In germline, CDR1 is SGHTA, CDR2 FQGNSA. This CDR3 comprises 15 residues. The germline V and J ends were trimmed by 1 base and 4 bases, with 11 bases remaining between them. CDR3 amino acids: CASSLGAGPYNEQFF. CDR3 DNA sequence: TGTGCCAGCAGCTTAGGGGCGGGGCCGTACAATGAGCAGTTCTTC.

The sample holds one count of this clonotype. This chain connects TRBV27 to TRBJ2-1; 8 bases agree with TRBD2. CDR1 is MNHEY and CDR2 is SMNVEV in the germline V gene (reference sequence). The CDR3 has 11 amino acids. V was clipped by 5 bases and J by 14 bases; unmatched bases: 5. As DNA, the CDR3 is TGTGCCAGCAGTCGGGGGGGACGTGAGTTCTTC. It translates to CASSRGGREFF.

This clonotype is a singleton in its sample. The chain couples TRBV12-3 or TRBV12-4 to TRBJ2-1; D is perhaps TRBD1 (5 bases). Deletions cut 3 bases from V and 5 bases from J, with 14 bases between. The CDR3 length is 15 residues. The chain's CDR3 is CASSFNFRVDNEQFF. The CDR3 nucleotides read TGTGCCAGCAGTTTTAATTTCAGGGTCGACAATGAGCAGTTCTTC.

The rearrangement links TRBV20-1 to TRBJ2-1, with 9 positions matching TRBD2. This CDR3 comprises 15 residues. Trimming at V came to 3 bases and at J to 3 bases, leaving 6 bases not matched to a gene. Germline V gene lookup returns CDR1 DFQATT and CDR2 SNEGSKA (reference sequence). CDR3 region: CSASRLAGLYNEQFF. The CDR3 DNA sequence: TGCAGTGCTAGTCGGCTAGCGGGGCTCTACAATGAGCAGTTCTTC.

This clonotype was found a few times. The V call is TRBV18, the J call TRBJ1-5; D is ambiguous. The CDR3 is 13 amino acids. V lost 4 bases and J lost 9, with 13 bases in between. CDR1 and CDR2 (germline): KGHSH, LQKENI. The DNA for the CDR3 is TGTGCCAGCTCACTATTCTCCAATTTGCCCCAGCATTTT. Residues: CASSLFSNLPQHF.

The sample holds many counts of this clonotype. The gene calls are TRBV6-5 and TRBJ2-1; 7 nucleotides match TRBD2. The trim removed 1 base at V and 4 bases at J, leaving 7 bases unmatched. CDR1 is MNHEY, CDR2 SVGAGI, per germline. The CDR3 totals 16 residues. The CDR3 loop reads CASSYFGLDQYNEQFF. In DNA, the CDR3 is TGTGCCAGCAGTTACTTTGGACTAGATCAATACAATGAGCAGTTCTTC.

This chain connects TRBV7-2 to TRBJ1-5; D unclear. Germline CDR1 is SGHTA and CDR2 is FQGNSA. Trimming stripped 1 base from V and 5 bases from J, with 12 bases between. The CDR3 has 15 residues. CDR3 nucleotides: TGTGCCAGCAGCTTAGGATGGAAGTTAGATCAGCCCCAGCATTTT. It encodes CASSLGWKLDQPQHF.

The rearrangement links TRBV20-1 to TRBJ2-1, with D unclear. V lost 6 bases, J lost 5 bases, and 8 bases lay in between. The germline gives CDR1 DFQATT, CDR2 SNEGSKA (reference sequence). The CDR3 has 11 residues. The CDR3 coding sequence is TGCAGTGCACCGACCCACAATGAGCAGTTCTTC. Translating gives CSAPTHNEQFF.

This clonotype was counted a few times. The V and J genes are TRBV28 and TRBJ1-1, with 7 positions matching TRBD1. The CDR3 extends over 16 amino acids. Germline CDR1 and CDR2: MDHEN and SYDVKM. With 5 bases clipped from V and 2 bases from J, the junction kept 11 bases outside the gene matches. CDR3 sequence (DNA): TGTGCCAGCAGTCCCGGGGACAGCCGGGCAAACACTGAAGCTTTCTTT. Translated: CASSPGDSRANTEAFF.

This clonotype turned up a few times. The chain recombines TRBV6-2 or TRBV6-3 with TRBJ2-7; weak D call: TRBD2 (5 bases). Germline V lookup: CDR1 MNHEY, CDR2 SVGEGT. The CDR3 loop spans 16 amino acids. Between the trimmed V and J ends, which lost 0 bases and 4 bases, there was a span of 16 bases. DNA of the CDR3: TGTGCCAGCAGTTACTCGGGTGGACTGGCTCCATACGAGCAGTACTTC. Amino acid sequence: CASSYSGGLAPYEQYF.

Many counts were recorded for this clonotype. The chain couples TRBV4-2 to TRBJ2-3; tentatively, D is TRBD1 or TRBD2 (6 bases each). Trimming cost V 0 bases and J 2 bases, with 12 bases left between them. The CDR3 totals 16 residues. Germline-derived CDR1 and CDR2 are LGHNA and YNFKEQ. The CDR3 protein is CASSQDSGADTDTQYF. In DNA form, the CDR3 reads TGTGCCAGCAGCCAAGATTCGGGGGCCGACACAGATACGCAGTATTTT.

Notes on this clonotype: A junction boundary mismatches the germline segment, possibly from a read error. V usage is TRBV12-3 or TRBV12-4 and J usage is TRBJ1-5; D possibly corresponds to TRBD1 (5 bases). CDR3 length: 18 amino acids. For the CDR3, the DNA is TGTACCAGCAGTTTGGGTGCGGCAGGGTCCCTATCAAGACAGCCCCAGCATTTT. It translates to CTSSLGAAGSLSRQPQHF.

In its sample, this clonotype was seen many times. The chain couples TRBV4-2 to TRBJ2-2, with D hard to call. In germline, CDR1 is LGHNA, CDR2 YNFKEQ. This CDR3 is 15 amino acids long. V was cut by 4 bases and J by 4 bases, with 13 bases left in between. CDR3 nucleotides: TGTGCCAGCAGCCCCCGGACCGACGGCACCGGGGAGCTGTTTTTT. Translating it yields CASSPRTDGTGELFF.

This clonotype was seen a handful of times. The chain has TRBV4-1 and TRBJ2-1; TRBD2 matches at 12 bases. Germline CDR1 MGHRA, CDR2 YSYEKL. The CDR3 is 17 residues long. V lost 0 bases, J lost 10 bases, and 10 bases stayed unmatched. The CDR3 is CASSQELLAGGLREQFF. CDR3 nucleotide sequence: TGCGCCAGCAGCCAAGAACTACTAGCGGGAGGCCTGAGGGAGCAGTTCTTC.

J is TRBJ2-5 and V is TRBV7-3; 12 positions agree with TRBD2. The CDR3 has 18 amino acids. The germline CDR1 and CDR2 sequences are SGHTA and FQGTGA. The V and J ends lost 5 bases and 2 bases, in that order; junction bases with no gene match: 12. The CDR3 loop is CASSPTGLAGGPQETQYF. As DNA, the CDR3 is TGTGCCAGCAGCCCCACCGGGCTAGCGGGAGGGCCGCAAGAGACCCAGTACTTC.

This chain uses TRBV29-1 with TRBJ2-5, with 8 positions matching TRBD2. After removal of 7 bases from V and 0 bases from J, the junction contained 10 bases not matched to a gene. The CDR3 has 15 residues. Germline CDR1 SQVTM, CDR2 ANQGSEA. CDR3 residues: CSAEGGLGHQETQYF. The CDR3 DNA reads TGCAGCGCCGAAGGGGGACTAGGTCACCAAGAGACCCAGTACTTC. Together with reference TRBV29-1 and TRBJ2-5, the CDR3 gives the full variable domain: SAVISQKPSRDICQRGTSLTIQCQVDSQVTMMFWYRQQPGQSLTLIATANQGSEATYESGFVIDKFPISRPNLTFSTLTVSNMSPEDSSIYLCSAEGGLGHQETQYFGPGTRLLVL.

A few counts support this clonotype. This chain links TRBV29-1 with TRBJ2-1; perhaps TRBD1 as D (5 bases). V lost 1 base, J lost 10 bases, and 11 bases lay in between. From germline, CDR1 is SQVTM and CDR2 ANQGSEA. The CDR3 has 12 residues. The CDR3 nucleotides are TGCAGCGTTGAAGGGGGTTCAGGGGAGCAGTTCTTC. This encodes CSVEGGSGEQFF.

The gene calls are TRBV28 and TRBJ2-2; D tentatively fits TRBD1 or TRBD2 (5 bases each). Trimming took off 1 base at V and 7 bases at J, with 13 bases between the two ends. The CDR3 runs 15 residues. From germline, CDR1 is MDHEN and CDR2 SYDVKM. This CDR3 is CASSLSGWGNGELFF. The DNA of the CDR3 is TGTGCCAGCAGTTTATCTGGTTGGGGGAACGGGGAGCTGTTTTTT.

This clonotype appeared a few times. The V call is TRBV9, the J call TRBJ2-3; 8 bases fit TRBD2. Trimming removed 3 bases from V and 4 bases from J; junction bases left unmatched: 7. Germline CDR1 is SGDLS and CDR2 is YYNGEE. There are 15 residues in the CDR3. The CDR3 protein is CASSGSSGLADTQYF. The CDR3 DNA follows: TGTGCCAGCAGCGGCTCTAGCGGGTTGGCAGATACGCAGTATTTT.

This clonotype was counted ten times or more. The V call is TRBV6-6, the J call TRBJ2-2; D is unresolved. Germline CDR1 and CDR2: MNHNY and SVGAGI (reference sequence). V lost 2 bases to trimming and J lost 10 bases, with 8 bases between them. This CDR3 has 12 amino acids. DNA for the CDR3: TGTGCCAGCAGTTACCCGTTGGAGGAGCTGTTTTTT. It yields the protein CASSYPLEELFF.

The J gene is TRBJ2-7, the V gene TRBV11-2, with 7 bases lining up with TRBD1. Germline V gene data show CDR1 as SGHAT and CDR2 as FQNNGV. The CDR3 spans 14 residues. Trimming removed 4 bases from V and 4 bases from J; junction bases left unmatched: 7. DNA of the CDR3: TGTGCCAGCAGCTCACAGGGGAAGGGGTACGAGCAGTACTTC. Translating it yields CASSSQGKGYEQYF.